A selection of T cell receptor beta chains follows, all from one sample in a study of cytomegalovirus exposure and HLA in healthy donors. TCRdb keeps only in-frame clones here, not all; method: immunoSEQ multiplex PCR. Seen here are about 60,000 clones, approximately 70% observed once, and the top ten hold roughly a fifth. Sequenced: PBMCs. These receptors all come from an older woman in good health and CMV-seropositive. Both conserved end residues are part of each CDR3. The D gene is left open where the match is weak. A clone size is listed for some rows: how often the clone was seen (once, few, many), or a class if it is expanded.

clone_size: -
j_call: TRBJ1-1
v_call: TRBV7-9
d_call: -
cdr3_aa: CASSLERQVNTEAFF
cdr3_nt: TGTGCCAGCAGCTTAGAGAGACAGGTGAACACTGAAGCTTTCTTT

clone_size: -
j_call: TRBJ2-1
v_call: TRBV29-1
d_call: TRBD2
cdr3_aa: CSVHPLAGGSYNEQFF
cdr3_nt: TGCAGCGTCCACCCCTTAGCGGGGGGTTCCTACAATGAGCAGTTCTTC

clone_size: -
j_call: TRBJ1-5
v_call: TRBV27
d_call: -
cdr3_aa: CASSLSLYGGQPQHF
cdr3_nt: TGTGCCAGCAGTTTATCCCTCTACGGAGGTCAGCCCCAGCATTTT

clone_size: -
j_call: TRBJ1-1
v_call: TRBV6-5
d_call: -
cdr3_aa: CASSYSGGQNTEAFF
cdr3_nt: TGTGCCAGCAGTTACTCCGGGGGGCAGAACACTGAAGCTTTCTTT

clone_size: few
j_call: TRBJ2-1
v_call: TRBV7-9
d_call: TRBD1
cdr3_aa: CASSLGTGVMEQFF
cdr3_nt: TGTGCCAGCAGCTTAGGGACAGGGGTTATGGAGCAGTTCTTC

clone_size: -
j_call: TRBJ1-2
v_call: TRBV29-1
d_call: -
cdr3_aa: CSVPSSGPTTDGYTF
cdr3_nt: TGCAGCGTTCCTTCGTCGGGTCCTACGACCGATGGCTACACCTTC

clone_size: -
j_call: TRBJ2-7
v_call: TRBV11-2
d_call: -
cdr3_aa: CASSFFGGAVYEQYF
cdr3_nt: TGTGCCAGCAGCTTCTTCGGAGGGGCGGTCTACGAGCAGTACTTC

clone_size: -
j_call: TRBJ2-7
v_call: TRBV11-2
d_call: TRBD1
cdr3_aa: CATAYHGTGAYEQYF
cdr3_nt: TGTGCCACCGCTTACCATGGGACAGGGGCTTACGAGCAGTACTTC

clone_size: -
j_call: TRBJ1-1
v_call: TRBV30
d_call: TRBD1
cdr3_aa: CAWSGQGPEAFF
cdr3_nt: TGTGCCTGGAGCGGACAGGGCCCTGAAGCTTTCTTT

clone_size: few
j_call: TRBJ1-1
v_call: TRBV6-1
d_call: TRBD1
cdr3_aa: CASSGEQGAGYTEAFF
cdr3_nt: TGTGCCAGCAGTGGAGAGCAGGGGGCGGGTTACACTGAAGCTTTCTTT

clone_size: -
j_call: TRBJ2-2
v_call: TRBV27
d_call: -
cdr3_aa: CASSLSTIRDMNTGELFF
cdr3_nt: TGTGCCAGCAGTTTATCTACGATCCGGGACATGAACACCGGGGAGCTGTTTTTT

clone_size: -
j_call: TRBJ2-7
v_call: TRBV9
d_call: -
cdr3_aa: CASSVGPSGGAVEQYF
cdr3_nt: TGTGCCAGCAGCGTGGGGCCAAGTGGGGGGGCTGTTGAGCAGTACTTC

clone_size: few
j_call: TRBJ1-4
v_call: TRBV2
d_call: TRBD1
cdr3_aa: CASRTGQPNEKLFF
cdr3_nt: TGTGCCAGCAGAACGGGACAGCCTAATGAAAAACTGTTTTTT

clone_size: -
j_call: TRBJ2-7
v_call: TRBV5-1
d_call: -
cdr3_aa: CASSLGGQRLISYEQYF
cdr3_nt: TGCGCCAGCAGCTTGGGCGGGCAGCGCCTGATTTCCTACGAGCAGTACTTC

clone_size: few
j_call: TRBJ1-6
v_call: TRBV7-8
d_call: TRBD1
cdr3_aa: CASSLGRQGGSPLHF
cdr3_nt: TGTGCCAGCAGCTTAGGCCGGCAGGGGGGATCACCCCTCCACTTT

clone_size: -
j_call: TRBJ2-3
v_call: TRBV2
d_call: TRBD2
cdr3_aa: CASREGGGPTDTQYF
cdr3_nt: TGTGCCAGCAGGGAAGGCGGGGGGCCCACAGATACGCAGTATTTT

clone_size: -
j_call: TRBJ1-1
v_call: TRBV6-5
d_call: TRBD1
cdr3_aa: CASSSQGAVTEAFF
cdr3_nt: TGTGCCAGCAGTTCACAGGGGGCCGTCACTGAAGCTTTCTTT

clone_size: -
j_call: TRBJ1-5
v_call: TRBV10-3
d_call: -
cdr3_aa: CAISESATNQPQHF
cdr3_nt: TGTGCCATCAGTGAGTCGGCCACGAATCAGCCCCAGCATTTT

clone_size: few
j_call: TRBJ2-1
v_call: TRBV27
d_call: TRBD2
cdr3_aa: CASSLSGTSGGTEQFF
cdr3_nt: TGTGCCAGCAGTCTATCCGGGACTAGCGGGGGCACTGAGCAGTTCTTC

clone_size: many
j_call: TRBJ1-1
v_call: TRBV4-3
d_call: -
cdr3_aa: CASSQGGQNTEAFF
cdr3_nt: TGCGCCAGCAGCCAAGGGGGCCAGAACACTGAAGCTTTCTTT

clone_size: -
j_call: TRBJ1-1
v_call: TRBV19
d_call: -
cdr3_aa: CASSEQGVTEAFF
cdr3_nt: TGTGCCAGTAGTGAACAGGGTGTCACTGAAGCTTTCTTT

clone_size: -
j_call: TRBJ1-2
v_call: TRBV19
d_call: -
cdr3_aa: CASSTRDGGGGYTF
cdr3_nt: TGTGCCAGTAGTACCAGAGATGGGGGAGGCGGCTACACCTTC

clone_size: -
j_call: TRBJ2-7
v_call: TRBV7-8
d_call: -
cdr3_aa: CASSLEVRNYEQYF
cdr3_nt: TGTGCCAGCAGCTTAGAAGTCAGAAACTACGAGCAGTACTTC

clone_size: -
j_call: TRBJ1-2
v_call: TRBV6-5
d_call: TRBD1
cdr3_aa: CASSPGQRYGYTF
cdr3_nt: TGTGCCAGCAGTCCGGGACAGCGCTATGGCTACACCTTC

clone_size: few
j_call: TRBJ1-3
v_call: TRBV7-9
d_call: -
cdr3_aa: CSSSLDTGSGNTIYF
cdr3_nt: TGTTCCAGCAGCTTAGATACAGGGTCAGGAAACACCATATATTTT

clone_size: few
j_call: TRBJ2-3
v_call: TRBV13
d_call: -
cdr3_aa: CASSQGPVSTDTQYF
cdr3_nt: TGTGCCAGCAGCCAGGGGCCCGTAAGCACAGATACGCAGTATTTT

clone_size: -
j_call: TRBJ2-2
v_call: TRBV7-3
d_call: -
cdr3_aa: CASSLISHTGELFF
cdr3_nt: TGTGCCAGCAGCTTAATATCCCACACCGGGGAGCTGTTTTTT

clone_size: -
j_call: TRBJ2-7
v_call: TRBV2
d_call: -
cdr3_aa: CASSDVAGAASYEQYF
cdr3_nt: TGTGCCAGCAGTGATGTGGCAGGGGCGGCCTCCTACGAGCAGTACTTC

clone_size: -
j_call: TRBJ2-6
v_call: TRBV6-4
d_call: TRBD1
cdr3_aa: CASSPLWTGMISGANVLTF
cdr3_nt: TGTGCCAGCAGTCCGCTCTGGACAGGGATGATCTCTGGGGCCAACGTCCTGACTTTC

clone_size: -
j_call: TRBJ1-2
v_call: TRBV19
d_call: TRBD1
cdr3_aa: CASSTRRTGDIYGYTF
cdr3_nt: TGTGCCAGTAGTACTCGAAGGACAGGGGATATCTATGGCTACACCTTC

clone_size: -
j_call: TRBJ1-5
v_call: TRBV6-1
d_call: -
cdr3_aa: CASSWTIDQPQHF
cdr3_nt: TGTGCCAGCAGTTGGACAATAGATCAGCCCCAGCATTTT

clone_size: -
j_call: TRBJ1-5
v_call: TRBV30
d_call: -
cdr3_aa: CAWSVSGVNPPLGNQPQHF
cdr3_nt: TGTGCCTGGAGTGTTTCAGGGGTGAACCCTCCCCTCGGCAATCAGCCCCAGCATTTT

clone_size: -
j_call: TRBJ1-2
v_call: TRBV10-3
d_call: -
cdr3_aa: CAISGAGAGYGYTF
cdr3_nt: TGTGCCATCAGCGGGGCAGGGGCCGGCTATGGCTACACCTTC

clone_size: -
j_call: TRBJ1-4
v_call: TRBV6-1
d_call: -
cdr3_aa: CASSENLLGLTAKDEKLFF
cdr3_nt: TGTGCCAGCAGTGAAAATCTGCTGGGCCTGACAGCTAAAGATGAAAAACTGTTTTTT

clone_size: -
j_call: TRBJ2-1
v_call: TRBV5-1
d_call: TRBD1
cdr3_aa: CASSLVDRGGEQFF
cdr3_nt: TGCGCCAGCAGCTTGGTTGACAGGGGGGGTGAGCAGTTCTTC

clone_size: -
j_call: TRBJ1-2
v_call: TRBV29-1
d_call: -
cdr3_aa: CSVEVPLEPNYGYTF
cdr3_nt: TGCAGCGTTGAAGTACCCCTAGAACCTAACTATGGCTACACCTTC

clone_size: few
j_call: TRBJ2-7
v_call: TRBV6-5
d_call: -
cdr3_aa: CASSSTSDSHYEQYF
cdr3_nt: TGTGCCAGCAGTTCCACGTCGGACAGCCACTACGAGCAGTACTTC

clone_size: -
j_call: TRBJ2-5
v_call: TRBV14
d_call: -
cdr3_aa: CASSQDPTGRGQETQYF
cdr3_nt: TGTGCCAGCAGCCAAGACCCTACAGGAAGGGGCCAAGAGACCCAGTACTTC

clone_size: -
j_call: TRBJ2-3
v_call: TRBV9
d_call: -
cdr3_aa: CASARGDTQYF
cdr3_nt: TGTGCCAGCGCGCGGGGAGATACGCAGTATTTT

clone_size: -
j_call: TRBJ2-4
v_call: TRBV6-6
d_call: TRBD2
cdr3_aa: CASSYRGGTLSNIQYF
cdr3_nt: TGTGCCAGCAGTTACCGCGGGGGGACCCTCTCCAACATTCAGTACTTC

clone_size: few
j_call: TRBJ1-6
v_call: TRBV28
d_call: -
cdr3_aa: CASAGPNNSPLHF
cdr3_nt: TGTGCCAGTGCGGGGCCCAATAATTCACCCCTCCACTTT

clone_size: -
j_call: TRBJ1-2
v_call: TRBV5-1
d_call: TRBD1
cdr3_aa: CASSLGGQGATGYTF
cdr3_nt: TGCGCCAGCAGCTTGGGTGGACAGGGAGCGACGGGCTACACCTTC

clone_size: -
j_call: TRBJ1-5
v_call: TRBV7-8
d_call: -
cdr3_aa: CASSWPNQPQHF
cdr3_nt: TGTGCCAGCAGCTGGCCCAATCAGCCCCAGCATTTT

clone_size: many
j_call: TRBJ1-6
v_call: TRBV7-8
d_call: -
cdr3_aa: CASSSTNYSPLHF
cdr3_nt: TGTGCCAGCAGCTCCACCAACTATTCACCCCTCCACTTT

clone_size: -
j_call: TRBJ2-7
v_call: TRBV7-2
d_call: TRBD1
cdr3_aa: CASSLYASSGQGSSYEQYF
cdr3_nt: TGTGCCAGCAGCTTATACGCCAGCTCGGGACAGGGCTCCTCCTACGAGCAGTACTTC

clone_size: once
j_call: TRBJ1-5
v_call: TRBV25-1
d_call: -
cdr3_aa: CASSEWSQPQHF
cdr3_nt: TGTGCCAGCAGTGAATGGAGTCAGCCCCAGCATTTT

clone_size: few
j_call: TRBJ1-6
v_call: TRBV15
d_call: TRBD1
cdr3_aa: CATSRGTGGQVGSPLHF
cdr3_nt: TGTGCCACCAGCAGAGGGACAGGGGGTCAGGTCGGGTCACCCCTCCACTTT